This T cell receptor (beta chain) was identified in a study of T cell changes during pregnancy in multiple sclerosis. The CDR3 has 13 residues. Germline V gives CDR1 MNHEY, CDR2 SVGAGI. V was trimmed by 2 bases and J by 6 bases, leaving 7 bases between them. The method was immunoSEQ multiplex PCR; TCRdb's version includes in-frame clones alone and lacks a portion of them. Of roughly 70,000 clones in the sample, 75% to 95% are singletons; the top ten hold around 1.5%. The chain joins TRBV6-5 to TRBJ2-2; D is unresolved. The TCR comes from a female donor with multiple sclerosis, enrolled in a pregnancy study. This specimen consisted of peripheral blood, obtained in the third trimester of pregnancy. In nucleotides, the CDR3 is TGTGCCAGCAGTTACGTGGCAGCCGGGGAGCTGTTTTTT. As protein: CASSYVAAGELFF.